A single sample gave rise to the 25 T cell receptor beta chains below, sequenced in a study of T cell responses to AZD1222 COVID-19 vaccine. Data came from immunoSEQ multiplex PCR; TCRdb stores just in-frame clones and leaves some out. The sample lists just over 65,000 clones, about 90% seen once, with around a sixth in the top ten. The material sequenced was peripheral blood, taken on day 0 of AZD1222 vaccination. These receptor sequences come from an adult in good health.

This clone came up once. The V and J genes are TRBV5-4 and TRBJ2-5; 10 positions agree with TRBD2. With 5 bases clipped from V and 0 bases from J, the junction kept 4 bases outside the gene matches. The CDR3 has 15 amino acids. Per the germline V gene, CDR1 is SGHNT and CDR2 is YYREEE (reference sequence). CDR3 loop: CASRSAGGYQETQYF. CDR3 DNA: TGTGCCAGCAGGTCAGCGGGAGGGTACCAAGAGACCCAGTACTTC.

The table lists this clone with a count of one. The chain recombines TRBV4-3 with TRBJ1-2, with TRBD1 as a possible D gene (5 bases). V lost 4 bases to trimming and J lost 4 bases, with 19 bases between them. CDR3 length: 16 residues. Germline V gene sequence: CDR1 LGHNA, CDR2 YSLEER. CDR3 sequence reads: CASSPQGWVGGYGYTF. The CDR3 DNA reads as TGCGCCAGCAGCCCCCAAGGATGGGTCGGGGGCTATGGCTACACCTTC.

The chain uses TRBV11-2 and TRBJ2-1; maybe TRBD2 (6 bases). CDR3 size: 16 residues. Germline assignment: CDR1 SGHAT and CDR2 FQNNGV. The V and J ends lost 4 bases and 5 bases respectively, with 18 bases between them. CDR3 amino acids: CASSSSRGSLDNEQFF. The CDR3 DNA is TGTGCCAGCAGCTCGTCCCGGGGGTCACTGGACAATGAGCAGTTCTTC. The full variable domain, its missing parts supplied by reference TRBV11-2 and TRBJ2-1, is EAGVAQSPRYKIIEKRQSVAFWCNPISGHATLYWYQQILGQGPKLLIQFQNNGVVDDSQLPKDRFSAERLKGVDSTLKIQPAKLEDSAVYLCASSSSRGSLDNEQFFGPGTRLTVL.

This clone was counted only a few times. The rearrangement joins TRBV24-1 to TRBJ2-1; the match to TRBD2 covers 11 bases. Germline V CDR1 and CDR2: KGHDR, SFDVKD. Trimming cost V 5 bases and J 8 bases; bases outside gene matches: 16. The CDR3 is 18 amino acids. The CDR3: CATSGTSMEYSGRDEQFF. The DNA of the CDR3 is TGTGCCACCAGTGGGACCTCAATGGAGTATAGCGGGAGGGATGAGCAGTTCTTC.

The chain has TRBV7-8 and TRBJ1-2; unclear D gene. The germline gives CDR1 SGHVS, CDR2 FQNEAQ. The CDR3 runs 14 residues. V lost 2 bases and J lost 1, with 8 bases in between. The CDR3 nucleotides read TGTGCCAGCAGCTTATCCGGGAATAACTATGGCTACACCTTC. Its protein is CASSLSGNNYGYTF. Drawing the rest from reference TRBV7-8 and TRBJ1-2, the complete variable domain is GAGVSQSPRYKVAKRGQDVALRCDPISGHVSLFWYQQALGQGPEFLTYFQNEAQLDKSGLPSDRFFAERPEGSVSTLKIQRTQQEDSAVYLCASSLSGNNYGYTFGSGTRLTVV.

This clone was picked up a small number of times. This chain connects TRBV12-5 to TRBJ2-2; a possible D gene is TRBD2 (5 bases). The V end lost 2 bases, the J end lost 5 bases, and 9 bases lay between the germline ends. CDR1 is LGHNT and CDR2 is FRNRAP in the germline V gene. This CDR3 has 14 residues. CDR3 region: CASGLIRGTGELFF. In DNA, the CDR3 is TGTGCTAGTGGTTTGATCCGGGGAACCGGGGAGCTGTTTTTT.

The CDR3 DNA reads TGTGCCAGCCGACCGGGGGACAGGGGATTTACCGGGGAGCTGTTTTTT. This encodes CASRPGDRGFTGELFF. The rearrangement links TRBV28 to TRBJ2-2; 10 bases agree with TRBD1. The CDR3 is made up of 16 amino acids. V lost 8 bases, J lost 5 bases, and 11 bases stayed unmatched. In germline, CDR1 is MDHEN, CDR2 SYDVKM.

V is TRBV29-1 and J is TRBJ1-2; perhaps TRBD1 as D (6 bases). V was cut by 6 bases and J by 8 bases, with 19 bases left in between. Germline V gives CDR1 SQVTM, CDR2 ANQGSEA. The CDR3 covers 13 residues. Here the CDR3 DNA reads TGCAGCGTGGGAGTCCACAGGGATGGCGGCTACACCTTC. Translating gives CSVGVHRDGGYTF.

This clone was recorded only once. The chain joins TRBV5-1 to TRBJ1-3; TRBD1 matches at 7 bases. From germline, CDR1 is SGHRS and CDR2 YFSETQ. This CDR3 has 16 residues. V was pared by 2 bases and J by 3 bases, with 8 bases of the junction left unmatched. The CDR3 sequence: CASSFVEGAIGNTIYF. Here the CDR3 DNA reads TGCGCCAGCAGCTTTGTCGAGGGGGCAATTGGAAACACCATATATTTT.

V gene TRBV5-4 combines with J gene TRBJ1-3; D gene uncertain. The ends were cut back, 4 bases at V and 4 bases at J, with 9 bases in the middle. The germline CDR1 and CDR2 sequences are SGHNT and YYREEE (reference sequence). CDR3 size: 13 residues. CDR3 residues: CASSHRSGNTIYF. The CDR3 region has the DNA TGTGCCAGCAGCCATCGGTCGGGAAACACCATATATTTT.

The chain is built from TRBV6-1 and TRBJ1-2; 8 bases line up with TRBD1. The CDR3 runs to 14 residues. CDR1 and CDR2 (germline): MNHNS, SASEGT. V lost 7 bases to trimming and J lost 3 bases; unmatched junction nucleotides: 7. CDR3 loop: CASTTLDRDYGYTF. The CDR3 DNA follows: TGTGCCAGCACCACCCTGGACAGGGACTATGGCTACACCTTC.

The chain has TRBV30 and TRBJ1-1; weak D call: TRBD1 (5 bases). V lost 3 bases to trimming and J lost 3 bases, with 11 bases between them. Germline loops: CDR1 GTSNPN, CDR2 SVGIG (reference sequence). This CDR3 has 13 residues. In DNA, the CDR3 is TGTGCCTGGAGCCAGGGTGTCGACACTGAAGCTTTCTTT. It encodes CAWSQGVDTEAFF.

The V gene is TRBV19, the J gene TRBJ2-2; 12 bases fit TRBD2. V was pared by 4 bases and J by 7 bases, with 1 base of the junction left unmatched. This CDR3 has 14 amino acids. Germline lookup yields CDR1 LNHDA and CDR2 SQIVND (reference sequence). CDR3 amino acids: CASSRTSGNGELFF. For the CDR3, the DNA is TGTGCCAGTAGTAGGACTAGCGGGAACGGGGAGCTGTTTTTT.

The rearrangement joins TRBV7-8 to TRBJ2-3; 12 nucleotides align to TRBD2. Looked up from germline, CDR1 is SGHVS and CDR2 is FQNEAQ. V shed 2 bases, J shed 6 bases, and the junction held 12 bases outside the gene matches. The CDR3 runs 18 residues. As DNA, the CDR3 is TGTGCCAGCAGCTTATTCTATCTAGCGGGAGGGCCCTCGGATACGCAGTATTTT. It yields the protein CASSLFYLAGGPSDTQYF.

This clone was observed a few times. V and J are TRBV19 and TRBJ1-2; 9 nucleotides agree with TRBD1. CDR1 is LNHDA and CDR2 is SQIVND in the germline V gene (reference sequence). Trimming at V came to 5 bases and at J to 6 bases, leaving 7 bases not matched to a gene. CDR3 length: 14 residues. CDR3 residues: CASSGDRVGDGYTF. The CDR3 nucleotides read TGTGCCAGTAGTGGGGACAGGGTCGGCGATGGCTACACCTTC.

The V gene is TRBV5-6, the J gene TRBJ1-1; D unclear. There are 13 residues in the CDR3. V lost 7 bases and J 3 bases, leaving 13 bases between the germline ends. Looked up from germline, CDR1 is SGHDT and CDR2 is YYEEEE. The CDR3 sequence is CASLSRADTEAFF. In DNA, the CDR3 is TGTGCCAGCCTCTCGAGGGCGGACACTGAAGCTTTCTTT.

This chain uses TRBV20-1 with TRBJ1-1; D is perhaps TRBD1 (6 bases). Germline values: CDR1 DFQATT, CDR2 SNEGSKA (reference sequence). Trimming took off 3 bases at V and 1 base at J, with 15 bases between the two ends. The CDR3 has 15 residues. In DNA, the CDR3 is TGCAGTGCTAGTCCCCCGACAGGTCAGAACACTGAAGCTTTCTTT. Protein product: CSASPPTGQNTEAFF.

This sequence joins TRBV6-4 and TRBJ2-6; maybe TRBD1 (6 bases). Trimming cost V 0 bases and J 0 bases, with 12 bases left between them. The germline V gene encodes CDR1 MRHNA and CDR2 SNTAGT. This CDR3 has 18 residues. The CDR3 loop is CASSDSSLTGSGANVLTF. The CDR3 DNA follows: TGTGCCAGCAGTGACTCGAGTCTGACAGGCTCTGGGGCCAACGTCCTGACTTTC.

The V call is TRBV6-2 or TRBV6-3, the J call TRBJ1-5; TRBD1 matches at 9 bases. CDR1 is MNHEY, CDR2 SVGEGT, per germline. This CDR3 is 18 amino acids long. The V segment lost 5 bases and the J segment 0 bases; nucleotides outside the gene matches: 11. Here the CDR3 DNA reads TGTGCCAGCAGTCGCGACAGGGGGATAATTAATAGCAATCAGCCCCAGCATTTT. Translated, it gives CASSRDRGIINSNQPQHF.

This clone was seen more than once but under ten times. This specimen includes other DNA sequences encoding the same CDR3. This sequence joins TRBV6-4 and TRBJ2-1; tentative D call: TRBD2 (6 bases). Germline V gene sequence: CDR1 MRHNA, CDR2 SNTAGT. The CDR3 extends over 13 amino acids. The germline V and J ends were trimmed by 6 bases and 5 bases, with 11 bases remaining between them. The CDR3, as DNA: TGTGCCAGCAGCCCGACTAGTAACAATGAGCAGTTCTTC. It codes for CASSPTSNNEQFF.

The rearrangement uses TRBV7-8 and TRBJ2-7; 7 bases fit TRBD1. The V gene's germline CDR1 is SGHVS and CDR2 FQNEAQ. Trimming removed 0 bases from V and 4 bases from J; junction bases left unmatched: 6. This CDR3 comprises 15 residues. In nucleotides, the CDR3 is TGTGCCAGCAGCTTAGCCCCGGGACAGCAGTACGAGCAGTACTTC. This sequence encodes CASSLAPGQQYEQYF.

The chain carries TRBV7-2 and TRBJ1-5, with D unresolved. Germline V gene sequence: CDR1 SGHTA, CDR2 FQGNSA. The germline V and J ends were trimmed by 2 bases and 3 bases, with 5 bases remaining between them. CDR3 length equals 13 residues. The CDR3 protein is CASSLTNNQPQHF. CDR3 DNA sequence: TGTGCCAGCAGCTTAACAAACAATCAGCCCCAGCATTTT.

The genes are TRBV7-2 and TRBJ2-2, with D possibly matching TRBD1 (5 bases). The CDR3 runs to 16 residues. Germline assignment: CDR1 SGHTA and CDR2 FQGNSA. The germline V and J ends were trimmed by 1 base and 1 base, with 10 bases remaining between them. CDR3 amino acids: CASSLETDLNTGELFF. The CDR3 DNA reads as TGTGCCAGCAGCTTAGAGACAGATCTGAACACCGGGGAGCTGTTTTTT.

The rearrangement links TRBV6-4 to TRBJ2-1, with D tentatively TRBD2 (6 bases). The V end was cut by 3 bases, the J end by 6 bases, with 21 bases between. The CDR3 is 17 amino acids. Germline values: CDR1 MRHNA, CDR2 SNTAGT. This CDR3 is CASSENPAGMMSNEQFF. The CDR3 region has the DNA TGTGCCAGCAGTGAGAATCCCGCGGGAATGATGTCCAATGAGCAGTTCTTC.

This clone was seen once. A junction end diverges from the germline sequence, so it may reflect a read error. CDR3 region: CASSVASFNEQFF. CDR3 nucleotides: TGTGCCAGCAGCGTAGCATCCTTCAATGAGCAGTTCTTC. The chain recombines TRBV9 with TRBJ2-1; D is undetermined. The CDR3 is 13 amino acids. Germline V lookup: CDR1 SGDLS, CDR2 YYNGEE.